This T cell receptor (beta chain) was identified during a study of cytomegalovirus exposure and HLA in healthy donors (dated by TCRdb to 2016 to 2017). For the study in its entirety: An earlier analysis of some 500 of the donors reported roughly 300 Gb of sequence data and 117 million unique TCR beta sequences from some 180 million T cells. The study used immunosequencing to profile the T cell repertoires of around 600 subjects and linked those repertoires to cytomegalovirus serostatus. Along with the approximately 650-subject first cohort, a separate validation cohort of some 130 different subjects was used. To decide whether each TCR beta V gene segment behaved as functional or pseudogenic, an earlier analysis of fewer than 750 of the donors relied on high-throughput TCR beta sequencing. About five DR-DQ haplotypes were handled as single units for association and clustering because linkage in the cohort was strong. On average, roughly 240,000 unique TCR beta nucleotide sequences were sequenced per donor among more than 350 genotyped donors of the cohort, with about 17% of those sequences being non-productive. A later genetic analysis used genome-wide SNP genotypes for about 60% of the roughly 700 donors, treating that subset as a discovery cohort. HLA typing covered class I and class II loci at four-digit resolution. An early release that covered fewer than 750 HLA-typed donors contained around 300 gigabases of sequencing data and some 87 million unique TCR sequences. The study aimed to test whether signatures of past pathogen exposure could be identified by cataloging public T cell receptors. Of the roughly 400 genotyped donors, around 81% fell in the genetic ancestry cluster associated with self-reported Caucasian donors. Alongside the repertoire data, information on donor age, sex, ethnicity and CMV serostatus was compiled. Every repertoire in the discovery cohort had been generated on one and the same sequencing platform. A later analysis re-analyzed previously published TCR beta repertoires from about 600 donors and added high-resolution HLA genotyping to study TCR occurrence patterns. The number of typed donors differed by locus: 629-630 for A, B, C, DRB1 and DQB1; 500 to 550 for DQA1; approximately 610 for DPA1; and some 470 for DPB1. The later analysis used no new phenotypic data to find candidate immune exposures, relying instead on TCR beta sequences and their occurrence across donors. To predict cytomegalovirus infection status, the study brought together high-throughput TCR immunosequencing, statistical association of individual TCRs with disease status, and machine learning.

With regard to this clone: Its antigen is unknown. The sample holds no much larger clone one base away, and base qualities are not on file.

Per the germline V gene (reference sequence), LNHDA is the CDR1 and SQIVND is the CDR2. The germline ends are 29 bases apart after V is trimmed by 7 bases and J by 5 bases. From cysteine to phenylalanine, the CDR3 is 18 amino acids long. Of the read, only the CDR3 DNA is kept; its 54 bases are in frame from base 1. Library construction relied on the immunoSEQ multiplex PCR assay. The multiplex PCR relied on a mix of 60 forward primers for TCR Vbeta segments and 13 reverse primers for TCR Jbeta segments. The CDR3 region of rearranged TCR beta genes was amplified from genomic DNA with a multiplex PCR assay. Amplified TCR beta libraries were sequenced as 87-base-pair reads on the Illumina HiSeq System. The source study handled its data this way. A later analysis tallied approximately 87 million unique TCR beta chains across the 600 to 700 repertoires, and some 12 million of those chains were shared by two or more donors. A nearest-neighbor algorithm error-corrected the raw reads and collapsed the reads into unique sequences, merging closely related sequences to remove PCR and sequencing errors. Alignment of CDR3 sequences to IMGT reference sequences was used to assign V, D and J gene segments. For a sequence to be retained, a match of at least six nucleotides to both a V gene segment and a J gene segment was required. Rearrangements were called productive when the CDR3 lacked stop codons and stayed in frame with V and J; all others were non-productive. Following IMGT convention, CDR3 was defined as the stretch from the second conserved V-encoded cysteine to the conserved J-encoded phenylalanine. The earlier analysis of 500 to 650 of the donors excluded any sequence lacking an unambiguous match to a single V gene segment. An earlier analysis of 500 to 600 of the donors classified V segments as functional when productive rearrangements were above 56.7% and as segregating when the standard deviation between donors was above 5%. A statistical classification framework was built for diagnosing cytomegalovirus status from the catalog of TCR beta chain sequences. A later analysis assigned V and J genes by comparing TCR nucleotide sequences with IMGT/GENE-DB human TR gene sequences. A later analysis assigned CDR3 sequences and most-parsimonious VDJ recombination scenarios with the TCRdist pipeline. In a later analysis, each TCR beta chain was defined by its CDR3 amino acid sequence together with its V-gene family, and reads lacking a unique V-gene family were excluded. A later analysis removed 450 to 600 highly shared, low-generation-probability nucleotide sequences to deal with suspected cross-contamination and a sequencing artifact. In a later analysis, a clonal expansion index was calculated for each public chain from normalized within-repertoire ranks of inferred template counts. A later analysis computed generation probabilities with a VDJ recombination model fitted to out-of-frame rearrangements, and checked the results against IGoR. In a later analysis, TCR-TCR, TCR-HLA and TCR-CMV co-occurrence was scored with hypergeometric tests, and a repertoire-size bias correction was applied to TCR pairs. In a later analysis, false discovery rates were estimated by permuting HLA or CMV assignments 20 times. In a later analysis, co-occurring TCRs were grouped using DBSCAN, and TCRdist sequence similarity was added for clustering within HLA-allele-positive subsets. Co-occurrence clustering excluded repertoires with fewer than 30,000 or more than 120,000 public chains, plus five with anomalous nucleotide sharing. In its TCRdb copy, this immuneACCESS table keeps in-frame sequences only and misses some clones. Where compared with another copy, unresolved V genes explain less than half of these, and the others have no known cause. V, J and clone size reflect that table, while D and trimming were determined from the DNA. The sample table contains about 160,000 clones; only one count was recorded for 75% to 90% of them. 4% to 5% of the sample rests with the top ten.

The cohort was made up of 666 healthy bone marrow donors. Cohort members were all nominally healthy when sampled, although unrecorded immune exposures were likely present. The donor tested CMV seronegative and was one of the 352 seronegative cohort members. Each donor provided a peripheral blood sample, and peripheral blood mononuclear cells were used for TCR beta sequencing. The Qiagen DNeasy Blood Extraction Kit was used to extract genomic DNA from the blood cell samples. General conclusions and limits of the study: The classifier was reported to diagnose cytomegalovirus status with high specificity and sensitivity in both the original cohort and the validation cohort. A group of highly shared sequence variants was considered likely to be a technical artifact of the sequencing pipeline. The study listed 170 or so TCR beta chains as associated with cytomegalovirus. Most TCR sequences were observed very rarely across donors, whereas some public TCRs were present in many individuals. When HLA alleles, especially DR and DQ, strongly co-occurred, attributing TCR associations to individual alleles was difficult. Immune exposure information for the cohort was limited to CMV serostatus. Because counts were too low, roughly 16 rarely observed V segments, including chromosome 9 orphons, were excluded from the earlier analysis of 500 to 700 of the donors. It was suggested by the authors that the approach could potentially be generalized to other disease states and immunological phenotypes. A further reported finding was that TCR beta sequences accurately predicted the HLA-A and HLA-B alleles for most subjects in the first cohort. Correlated functional status among segregating V segments might be attributable to linkage disequilibrium, but an unknown experimental factor could not be ruled out. According to a later analysis, TCR association rates differed among HLA loci, with DRB1 alleles showing the most associated TCRs and HLA-C alleles showing the fewest. This cohort had only TCR beta chains sequenced, and the lack of alpha or paired-chain data limited which features could be detected. Some IMGT-functional V segments, including TRBV6-2 and TRBV6-3, could not be distinguished by the 87-base-pair reads and were therefore excluded. According to a later genetic analysis, donors in an Asian-associated ancestry cluster had fewer N-insertions in productive TCRs than the approximately 650-donor mean. In a later analysis, HLA-associated TCR beta chains showed more clonal expansion and lower generation probabilities than non-associated chains that were equally common. A later analysis associated some 17,000 TCR beta sequences with specific HLA alleles at a false discovery rate of 0.05. Broadly in line with IMGT annotations, most TCR beta V segments showed up in productive rearrangements about 87% or about 30% of the time in an earlier analysis of several hundred of the donors. Three of the identified cytomegalovirus-associated TCR beta chains were confirmed in vitro to be specific for cytomegalovirus antigens. Because HLA typing was unavailable for some donors at each locus, only the typed subset was used in association tests. In a later analysis, several top co-occurrence clusters were reported to appear linked to parvovirus B19, influenza, CMV and Epstein-Barr virus. In a later genetic analysis, a missense DCLRE1C variant was associated with V-gene and J-gene trimming of TCR beta chains, and the association was replicated in an independent cohort. Most CMV-associated TCR beta chains appeared to be HLA-restricted in a later analysis, and the HLA associations seemed to be driven largely by CMV exposure. Roughly uniform sequencing depth across donors was assumed in presence/absence analyses, although this assumption may not hold.

Input material: PBMCs. The chain uses TRBV19 and TRBJ1-2; perhaps TRBD1 is the D gene, with 6 bases matching. The receptor's source is a man younger than 40 in good health and CMV-seronegative. The DNA is as follows: TGTGCCAGTACCGAGACCCGACAGGAATGGTTCCCCCTATATGGCTACACCTTC. This yields the protein CASTETRQEWFPLYGYTF.